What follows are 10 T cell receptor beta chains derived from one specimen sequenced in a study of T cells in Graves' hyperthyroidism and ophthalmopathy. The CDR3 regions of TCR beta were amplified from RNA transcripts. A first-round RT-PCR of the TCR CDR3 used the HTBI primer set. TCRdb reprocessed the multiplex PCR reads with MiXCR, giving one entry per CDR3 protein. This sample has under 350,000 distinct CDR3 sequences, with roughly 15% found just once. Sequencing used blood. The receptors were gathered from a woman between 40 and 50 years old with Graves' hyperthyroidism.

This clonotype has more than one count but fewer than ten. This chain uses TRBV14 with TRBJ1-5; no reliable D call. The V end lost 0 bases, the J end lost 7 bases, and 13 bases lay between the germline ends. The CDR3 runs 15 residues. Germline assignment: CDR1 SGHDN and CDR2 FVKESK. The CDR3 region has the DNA TGTGCCAGCAGCCAAGATAGTCCCGGGCTGCAGCCCCAGCATTTT. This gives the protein CASSQDSPGLQPQHF.

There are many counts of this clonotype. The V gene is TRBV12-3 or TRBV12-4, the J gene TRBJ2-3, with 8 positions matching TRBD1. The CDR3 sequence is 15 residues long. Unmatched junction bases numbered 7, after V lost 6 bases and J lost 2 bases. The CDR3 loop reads CASSLGQGATDTQYF. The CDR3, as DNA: TGTGCCAGCAGCCTCGGGCAGGGGGCCACAGATACGCAGTATTTT.

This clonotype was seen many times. CDR3 sequence (DNA): TGTGCCAGCAGTTCAACGACCCCCTCGGGGCTGCAGTATTTT. Its translation: CASSSTTPSGLQYF. The chain carries TRBV28 and TRBJ2-3; D may correspond to TRBD1 or TRBD2 (5 bases each). Germline-derived CDR1 and CDR2 are MDHEN and SYDVKM. Trimming shortened V by 4 bases and J by 11 bases, and 19 bases separated the two germline ends. The CDR3 runs 14 residues.

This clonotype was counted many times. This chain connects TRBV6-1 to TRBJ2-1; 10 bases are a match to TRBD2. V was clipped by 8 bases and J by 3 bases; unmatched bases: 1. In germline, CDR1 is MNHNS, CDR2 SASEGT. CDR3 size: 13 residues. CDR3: CASWTSGYNEQFF. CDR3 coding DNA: TGTGCCAGCTGGACTAGCGGCTACAATGAGCAGTTCTTC.

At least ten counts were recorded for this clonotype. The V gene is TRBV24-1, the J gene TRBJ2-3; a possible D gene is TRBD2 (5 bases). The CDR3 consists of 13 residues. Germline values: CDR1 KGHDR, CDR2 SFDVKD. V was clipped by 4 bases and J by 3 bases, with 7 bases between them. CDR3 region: CATSDEGTDTQYF. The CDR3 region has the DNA TGTGCCACCAGTGACGAGGGAACAGATACGCAGTATTTT.

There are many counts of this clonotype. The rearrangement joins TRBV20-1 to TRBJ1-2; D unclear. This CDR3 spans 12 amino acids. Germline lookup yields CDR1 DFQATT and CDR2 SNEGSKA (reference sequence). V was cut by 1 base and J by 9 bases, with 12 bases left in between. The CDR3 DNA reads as TGCAGTGCTAGAGCGGTGGAGGAGCGCTACACCTTC. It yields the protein CSARAVEERYTF.

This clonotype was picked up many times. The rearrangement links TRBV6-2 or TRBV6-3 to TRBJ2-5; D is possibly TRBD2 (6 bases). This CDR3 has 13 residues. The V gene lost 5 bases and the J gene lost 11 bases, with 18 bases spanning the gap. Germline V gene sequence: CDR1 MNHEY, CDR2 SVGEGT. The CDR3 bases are TGTGCCAGCAGTCTCAATTTGGAGGGAATACAGTACTTC. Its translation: CASSLNLEGIQYF.

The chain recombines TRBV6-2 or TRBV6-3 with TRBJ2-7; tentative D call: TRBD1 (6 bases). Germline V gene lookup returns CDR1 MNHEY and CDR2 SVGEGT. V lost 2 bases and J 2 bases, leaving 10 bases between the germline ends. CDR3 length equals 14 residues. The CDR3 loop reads CASSYAGVTYEQYF. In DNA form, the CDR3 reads TGTGCCAGCAGTTACGCAGGGGTGACCTACGAGCAGTACTTC.

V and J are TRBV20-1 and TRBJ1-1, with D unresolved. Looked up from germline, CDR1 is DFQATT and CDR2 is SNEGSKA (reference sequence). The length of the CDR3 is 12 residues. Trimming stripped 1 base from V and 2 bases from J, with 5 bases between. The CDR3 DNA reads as TGCAGTGCTAGAGGAAGAAACACTGAAGCTTTCTTT. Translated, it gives CSARGRNTEAFF.

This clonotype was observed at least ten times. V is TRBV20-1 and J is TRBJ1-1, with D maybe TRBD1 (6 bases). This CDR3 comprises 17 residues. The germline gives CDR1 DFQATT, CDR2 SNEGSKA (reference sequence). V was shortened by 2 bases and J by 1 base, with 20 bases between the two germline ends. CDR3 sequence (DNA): TGCAGTGCTAGACCGTCCACAACCGGGACAACGAACACTGAAGCTTTCTTT. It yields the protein CSARPSTTGTTNTEAFF.